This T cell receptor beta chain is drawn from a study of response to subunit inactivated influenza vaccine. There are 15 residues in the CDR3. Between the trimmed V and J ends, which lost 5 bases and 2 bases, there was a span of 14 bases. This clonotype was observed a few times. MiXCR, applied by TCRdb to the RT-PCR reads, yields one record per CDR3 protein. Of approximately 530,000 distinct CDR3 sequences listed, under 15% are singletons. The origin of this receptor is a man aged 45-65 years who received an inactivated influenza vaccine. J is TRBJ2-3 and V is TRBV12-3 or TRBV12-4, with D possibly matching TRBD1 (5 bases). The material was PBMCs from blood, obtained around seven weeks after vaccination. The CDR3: CASSKHQDNTDTQYF. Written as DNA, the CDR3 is TGTGCCAGCAGTAAGCACCAGGACAACACAGATACGCAGTATTTT.